These 6 T cell receptor beta chains originate from one sample sequenced in a study of cytomegalovirus exposure and HLA in healthy donors. The data were produced by immunoSEQ multiplex PCR, yet TCRdb's version contains in-frame clones alone and is incomplete. Found here are under 200,000 clones, 89% of them singletons; the top ten hold 10%. What was sequenced was PBMCs. These receptors were collected from a young woman in good health and CMV-seropositive.

The rearrangement links TRBV2 to TRBJ2-2; no clear D. CDR1 and CDR2 from the germline V gene are SNHLY and FYNNEI. The CDR3 contains 13 residues. Trimming took 8 bases from V and 1 from J, leaving 8 bases between them. The CDR3 bases are TGTGCCAGCCGGTTCTTGAACACCGGGGAGCTGTTTTTT. Translating gives CASRFLNTGELFF.

This rearrangement joins TRBV4-3 to TRBJ2-5, with 8 bases fitting TRBD2. V lost 1 base, J lost 4 bases, and 8 bases stayed unmatched. The CDR3 is 16 amino acids. Germline V gene lookup returns CDR1 LGHNA and CDR2 YSLEER. The CDR3 spells CASSQGTGGPGETQYF. In DNA form, the CDR3 reads TGCGCCAGCAGCCAAGGAACGGGAGGGCCGGGAGAGACCCAGTACTTC.

This clone was observed a single time. This sequence joins TRBV25-1 and TRBJ1-2, with D tentatively TRBD1 (6 bases). Looked up from germline, CDR1 is MGHDK and CDR2 is SYGVNS. The CDR3 is 14 amino acids. V was pared by 7 bases and J by 3 bases, with 15 bases between. The CDR3 loop reads CASTERNRDYGYTF. The CDR3 DNA reads TGTGCCAGCACCGAGAGGAACAGGGACTATGGCTACACCTTC.

The chain uses TRBV29-1 and TRBJ1-2, with D possibly matching TRBD1 (6 bases). CDR3 length equals 14 residues. V lost 0 bases to trimming and J lost 2 bases, with 10 bases between them. Germline lookup yields CDR1 SQVTM and CDR2 ANQGSEA. This CDR3 is CSVEEYGQNYGYTF. CDR3 coding DNA: TGCAGCGTTGAAGAATACGGACAGAACTATGGCTACACCTTC.

V is TRBV7-3 and J is TRBJ2-1, with D possibly TRBD2 on 6 matching bases. Germline CDR1 is SGHTA and CDR2 is FQGTGA. The CDR3 sequence is 14 residues long. Trimming pared 2 bases from V and 4 bases from J, leaving 9 bases between. This CDR3 is CASSLLGTYNEQFF. Written as DNA, the CDR3 is TGTGCCAGCAGCTTACTGGGGACTTACAATGAGCAGTTCTTC. The variable domain in full, with the rest retrieved from reference TRBV7-3 and TRBJ2-1, is GAGVSQTPSNKVTEKGKYVELRCDPISGHTALYWYRQSLGQGPEFLIYFQGTGAADDSGLPNDRFFAVRPEGSVSTLKIQRTERGDSAVYLCASSLLGTYNEQFFGPGTRLTVL.

The chain recombines TRBV5-4 with TRBJ2-1; possibly TRBD2 for D (6 bases). This CDR3 spans 16 amino acids. In germline, CDR1 is SGHNT, CDR2 YYREEE (reference sequence). Trimming removed 4 bases at V and 2 bases at J, with 16 bases between. CDR3 sequence reads: CASSAWRDLTYNEQFF. DNA of the CDR3: TGTGCCAGCAGCGCCTGGAGGGACTTGACCTACAATGAGCAGTTCTTC.